This TCR beta chain was obtained from a study of blood T cells in healthy people across ages. Trimming took off 4 bases at V and 5 bases at J, with 18 bases between the two ends. CDR1 DFQATT and CDR2 SNEGSKA come from the germline V gene (reference sequence). The CDR3 length is 14 residues. This clonotype was seen a handful of times. The authors ran a second PCR of 7 to 11 cycles using a sample-barcoded 5' primer and a J-beta primer mix. One entry per CDR3 protein results from TCRdb running MiXCR on the 5' RACE reads. The sample includes about 670,000 distinct CDR3 sequences, more than 45% of them seen just once.

The sequence derives from an elderly woman in good health. The specimen was blood. The chain joins TRBV20-1 to TRBJ2-7, with D perhaps TRBD1 (6 bases). CDR3 sequence reads: CSAKAGRGGDEQYF. CDR3 nucleotides: TGCAGTGCTAAGGCGGGCAGGGGCGGCGACGAGCAGTACTTC.